The clone carrying this T cell receptor (beta chain) was picked up many times. Its antigen is as yet unknown. Authors of the study amplified TCR beta CDR3 regions from RNA transcripts. First-round RT-PCR targeting the TCR CDR3 was performed with the HTBI primer set. One entry per CDR3 protein results from TCRdb running MiXCR on the multiplex PCR reads. Counted here are 700,000 to 850,000 distinct CDR3 sequences, under 45% occurring once; the ten biggest clones make up around a third. This entry comes from a study of T cells in Graves' hyperthyroidism and ophthalmopathy. At the level of the study: Peripheral blood samples were taken at initial diagnosis, prior to any treatment.

V dropped 1 base and J dropped 7 bases, with 11 bases sitting between them. Germline V gene data show CDR1 as SGHVS and CDR2 as FQNEAQ. The CDR3 length is 15 residues. Study-wide points: Most thyroid-expanded clonotypes above 0.001 were also found in blood. In simple terms, a model built on 13 V-J features told ophthalmopathy apart from stable hyperthyroidism.

The sequence came from a woman aged 40-49 years with Graves' hyperthyroidism. V gene TRBV7-8 combines with J gene TRBJ1-6, with D uncertain. Source material: blood. The CDR3 DNA follows: TGTGCCAGCAGCTTAGTTATAGTCCCGAATTCACCCCTCCACTTT. Translated: CASSLVIVPNSPLHF.